This T cell receptor (beta chain) emerged from a study of OX40 agonist ivuxolimab in advanced cancers. V was trimmed by 1 base and J by 2 bases, leaving 10 bases between them. Per the germline V gene, CDR1 is SGDLS and CDR2 is YYNGEE. The CDR3 is made up of 14 amino acids. A history of autoimmune disease or systemic immunosuppression excluded patients. The table came from immunoSEQ multiplex PCR; TCRdb's copy has only in-frame clones and leaves some out. The data show 55,000 to 75,000 clones, just over 90% seen once. Sequenced material: CD4+ or CD8+ T cells sorted from blood, taken in a trial of the OX40 agonist ivuxolimab. The clonotype comes from an adult with an advanced solid tumor such as melanoma, head and neck, liver or kidney cancer. J is TRBJ2-7 and V is TRBV9; a possible D gene is TRBD2 (5 bases). As DNA, the CDR3 is TGTGCCAGCAGCGTACACGGGGAGACCTACGAGCAGTACTTC. Translated, it gives CASSVHGETYEQYF.